Reported below is one T cell receptor (beta chain). Its specificity is not known. There are 16 residues in the CDR3. Losses at the gene ends were 2 bases for V and 4 bases for J; bases not matched to a gene: 8. The V gene's germline CDR1 is MDHEN and CDR2 SYDVKM. TCRdb's table, derived via immunoSEQ multiplex PCR, lists solely in-frame clones and lacks some. The data hold some 96,000 clones, with around 86% observed a single time. The data stem from a study of T cell responses to AZD1222 COVID-19 vaccine. General observations from the study: Nearly half of spike-specific TCRs reportedly go after variant regions that carry no mutations.

J is TRBJ1-2 and V is TRBV28; 9 bases are a match to TRBD1. The input for sequencing was peripheral blood, taken on day 0 of AZD1222 vaccination. The TCR was taken from an adult in good health. In DNA form, the CDR3 reads TGTGCCAGCAGTTTAAAACAGGGGGCTTTGGGCTATGGCTACACCTTC. This codes for CASSLKQGALGYGYTF.